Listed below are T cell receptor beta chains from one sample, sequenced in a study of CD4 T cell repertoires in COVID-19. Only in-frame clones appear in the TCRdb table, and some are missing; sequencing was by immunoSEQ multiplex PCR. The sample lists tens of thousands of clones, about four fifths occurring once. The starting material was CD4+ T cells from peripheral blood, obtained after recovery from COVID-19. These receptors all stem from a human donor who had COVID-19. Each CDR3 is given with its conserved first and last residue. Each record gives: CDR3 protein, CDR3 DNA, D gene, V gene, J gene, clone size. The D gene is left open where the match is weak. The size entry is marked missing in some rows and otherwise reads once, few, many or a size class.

CDR3aa: CASSPSGANTDTQYF
CDR3nt: TGTGCCAGTAGTCCGTCCGGGGCCAACACAGATACGCAGTATTTT
d_gene: NA
v_gene: TRBV19
j_gene: TRBJ2-3
abundance: NA

CDR3aa: CASTSRGAGYTF
CDR3nt: TGTGCCAGCACTTCCAGGGGCGCTGGCTACACCTTC
d_gene: NA
v_gene: TRBV6-5
j_gene: TRBJ1-2
abundance: NA

CDR3aa: CASSLETSGGLQFF
CDR3nt: TGTGCCAGCAGCTTGGAGACTAGCGGGGGACTGCAGTTCTTC
d_gene: TRBD2
v_gene: TRBV5-8
j_gene: TRBJ2-1
abundance: NA

CDR3aa: CASSGGQGQTLSYGYTF
CDR3nt: TGCGCCAGCAGCGGGGGACAGGGACAGACGCTGAGCTATGGCTACACCTTC
d_gene: TRBD1
v_gene: TRBV5-1
j_gene: TRBJ1-2
abundance: NA

CDR3aa: CASSQRQGAREGYTF
CDR3nt: TGTGCCAGCAGCCAACGGCAGGGGGCGCGTGAGGGCTACACCTTC
d_gene: TRBD1
v_gene: TRBV3-1/TRBV3-2
j_gene: TRBJ1-2
abundance: once

CDR3aa: CASSPGLAGGPTDTQYF
CDR3nt: TGTGCCAGCTCACCCGGACTAGCGGGGGGGCCAACAGATACGCAGTATTTT
d_gene: TRBD2
v_gene: TRBV18
j_gene: TRBJ2-3
abundance: NA

CDR3aa: CASSPRLAGPEATDTQYF
CDR3nt: TGTGCCAGCAGCCCCAGACTAGCGGGCCCAGAAGCGACAGATACGCAGTATTTT
d_gene: TRBD2
v_gene: TRBV5-4
j_gene: TRBJ2-3
abundance: NA

CDR3aa: CASSATGTGVGYTF
CDR3nt: TGTGCCAGCAGCGCCACCGGGACAGGGGTCGGCTACACCTTC
d_gene: TRBD1
v_gene: TRBV9
j_gene: TRBJ1-2
abundance: NA

CDR3aa: CASSSKDRGRDIQYF
CDR3nt: TGTGCCAGTAGTTCGAAGGACAGGGGGCGAGACATTCAGTACTTC
d_gene: TRBD1
v_gene: TRBV19
j_gene: TRBJ2-4
abundance: NA

CDR3aa: CASSGAYVSEQYF
CDR3nt: TGTGCCAGCAGTGGAGCTTACGTCTCCGAGCAGTACTTC
d_gene: NA
v_gene: TRBV6-1
j_gene: TRBJ2-7
abundance: once

CDR3aa: CASSPTVGQGSNEQFF
CDR3nt: TGTGCCAGCAGCCCCACGGTGGGACAGGGGTCCAATGAGCAGTTCTTC
d_gene: TRBD1
v_gene: TRBV5-5
j_gene: TRBJ2-1
abundance: NA

CDR3aa: CASRRMGDPYEQYF
CDR3nt: TGTGCCAGCAGGCGAATGGGGGACCCCTACGAGCAGTACTTC
d_gene: NA
v_gene: TRBV6-5
j_gene: TRBJ2-7
abundance: NA

CDR3aa: CASSPRGSPYNEQFF
CDR3nt: TGTGCCAGCAGCCCCAGGGGTTCGCCCTACAATGAGCAGTTCTTC
d_gene: NA
v_gene: TRBV3-1/TRBV3-2
j_gene: TRBJ2-1
abundance: NA

CDR3aa: CASSPDIDYEQYF
CDR3nt: TGTGCCAGCTCACCGGACATAGACTACGAGCAGTACTTC
d_gene: NA
v_gene: TRBV18
j_gene: TRBJ2-7
abundance: once

CDR3aa: CASRVAGGPRNEQFF
CDR3nt: TGTGCCAGCAGGGTAGCGGGGGGGCCTAGGAATGAGCAGTTCTTC
d_gene: TRBD2
v_gene: TRBV6-5
j_gene: TRBJ2-1
abundance: NA

CDR3aa: CASSPGTVATNEKLFF
CDR3nt: TGTGCCAGCTCACCTGGGACTGTTGCAACTAATGAAAAACTGTTTTTT
d_gene: NA
v_gene: TRBV18
j_gene: TRBJ1-4
abundance: NA

CDR3aa: CASSIGQGGNTEAFF
CDR3nt: TGTGCCAGTAGTATCGGACAGGGAGGTAACACTGAAGCTTTCTTT
d_gene: TRBD1
v_gene: TRBV19
j_gene: TRBJ1-1
abundance: NA

CDR3aa: CASSDGRTGGREKLFF
CDR3nt: TGTGCCAGCAGTGATGGCAGGACAGGGGGCAGGGAAAAACTGTTTTTT
d_gene: TRBD1
v_gene: TRBV2
j_gene: TRBJ1-4
abundance: NA

CDR3aa: CASARGGRTGELFF
CDR3nt: TGTGCCAGCGCCAGGGGGGGCAGAACCGGGGAGCTGTTTTTT
d_gene: NA
v_gene: TRBV7-9
j_gene: TRBJ2-2
abundance: NA

CDR3aa: CASSFRGNIQYF
CDR3nt: TGTGCCAGCAGTTTCAGGGGAAACATTCAGTACTTC
d_gene: NA
v_gene: TRBV6-2/TRBV6-3
j_gene: TRBJ2-4
abundance: NA

CDR3aa: CASSPSGRINEQFF
CDR3nt: TGTGCCAGCAGCCCCAGCGGGAGAATTAATGAGCAGTTCTTC
d_gene: TRBD2
v_gene: TRBV7-2
j_gene: TRBJ2-1
abundance: NA

CDR3aa: CASSLEQGTNNEQFF
CDR3nt: TGTGCCAGCAGCTTAGAACAGGGAACTAACAATGAGCAGTTCTTC
d_gene: NA
v_gene: TRBV11-3
j_gene: TRBJ2-1
abundance: NA

CDR3aa: CAWNPGENTEAFF
CDR3nt: TGTGCCTGGAACCCTGGGGAGAACACTGAAGCTTTCTTT
d_gene: NA
v_gene: TRBV30
j_gene: TRBJ1-1
abundance: NA

CDR3aa: CASSGAGSSYNSPLHF
CDR3nt: TGTGCCAGCAGCGGCGCGGGGAGCTCCTATAATTCACCCCTCCACTTT
d_gene: NA
v_gene: TRBV5-4
j_gene: TRBJ1-6
abundance: few

CDR3aa: CASSLDSVGRYEQYF
CDR3nt: TGTGCCAGCAGCTTAGATTCAGTGGGAAGATACGAGCAGTACTTC
d_gene: NA
v_gene: TRBV11-2
j_gene: TRBJ2-7
abundance: NA

CDR3aa: CASSRTSWDEQYF
CDR3nt: TGCGCCAGCAGCCGGACTAGCTGGGACGAGCAGTACTTC
d_gene: TRBD2
v_gene: TRBV4-1
j_gene: TRBJ2-7
abundance: NA

CDR3aa: CASGLAGGTDTQYF
CDR3nt: TGCGCCAGCGGTCTAGCGGGGGGCACAGATACGCAGTATTTT
d_gene: TRBD2
v_gene: TRBV4-1
j_gene: TRBJ2-3
abundance: NA

CDR3aa: CASSQGTRGYNEQFF
CDR3nt: TGTGCCAGCAGCCAAGGGACTAGGGGCTACAATGAGCAGTTCTTC
d_gene: TRBD2
v_gene: TRBV3-1/TRBV3-2
j_gene: TRBJ2-1
abundance: NA

CDR3aa: CASSPHPGTSGIIGTQYF
CDR3nt: TGTGCCAGCAGCCCTCATCCCGGGACTAGCGGGATCATAGGTACGCAGTATTTT
d_gene: TRBD2
v_gene: TRBV11-2
j_gene: TRBJ2-3
abundance: NA

CDR3aa: CASTQTGLNTEAFF
CDR3nt: TGTGCCAGCACCCAGACAGGCTTGAACACTGAAGCTTTCTTT
d_gene: NA
v_gene: TRBV14
j_gene: TRBJ1-1
abundance: NA

CDR3aa: CASSVGAEPYEQYF
CDR3nt: TGTGCCAGCAGCGTAGGTGCGGAACCCTACGAGCAGTACTTC
d_gene: NA
v_gene: TRBV9
j_gene: TRBJ2-7
abundance: NA

CDR3aa: CASSQDTNSMNTEAFF
CDR3nt: TGCGCCAGCAGCCAAGATACCAACAGCATGAACACTGAAGCTTTCTTT
d_gene: NA
v_gene: TRBV4-1
j_gene: TRBJ1-1
abundance: NA

CDR3aa: CASMGNLQETQYF
CDR3nt: TGTGCCAGCATGGGAAATCTCCAAGAGACCCAGTACTTC
d_gene: NA
v_gene: TRBV27
j_gene: TRBJ2-5
abundance: NA

CDR3aa: CASSPPVGSGGYNEQFF
CDR3nt: TGTGCCAGCTCACCACCCGTTGGTAGCGGGGGATACAATGAGCAGTTCTTC
d_gene: TRBD2
v_gene: TRBV18
j_gene: TRBJ2-1
abundance: NA

CDR3aa: CASSLGRNEKLFF
CDR3nt: TGCGCCAGCAGCTTAGGGCGAAATGAAAAACTGTTTTTT
d_gene: NA
v_gene: TRBV5-1
j_gene: TRBJ1-4
abundance: NA

CDR3aa: CASKLAVEKLFF
CDR3nt: TGTGCCAGCAAACTCGCGGTTGAAAAACTGTTTTTT
d_gene: NA
v_gene: TRBV2
j_gene: TRBJ1-4
abundance: NA

CDR3aa: CASSSPGGGVGTGELFF
CDR3nt: TGTGCCAGCAGCTCCCCCGGAGGGGGGGTTGGCACCGGGGAGCTGTTTTTT
d_gene: NA
v_gene: TRBV28
j_gene: TRBJ2-2
abundance: NA

CDR3aa: CASSPEGNYGYTF
CDR3nt: TGTGCCAGCTCACCAGAGGGTAACTATGGCTACACCTTC
d_gene: NA
v_gene: TRBV18
j_gene: TRBJ1-2
abundance: NA

CDR3aa: CASSSSVRSGTDTQYF
CDR3nt: TGTGCCAGCAGCTCCTCAGTGAGATCGGGCACAGATACGCAGTATTTT
d_gene: NA
v_gene: TRBV7-9
j_gene: TRBJ2-3
abundance: NA

CDR3aa: CASSGRGLGTQYF
CDR3nt: TGTGCCAGCAGCGGTAGGGGGCTAGGGACCCAGTACTTC
d_gene: TRBD1
v_gene: TRBV5-8
j_gene: TRBJ2-5
abundance: NA

CDR3aa: CASSLEVRAYEQYF
CDR3nt: TGTGCCAGCAGCTTAGAGGTCAGGGCCTACGAGCAGTACTTC
d_gene: NA
v_gene: TRBV7-2
j_gene: TRBJ2-7
abundance: NA

CDR3aa: CASSQGTLDGYTF
CDR3nt: TGCGCCAGCAGCCAAGGGACATTGGATGGCTACACCTTC
d_gene: NA
v_gene: TRBV5-1
j_gene: TRBJ1-2
abundance: NA